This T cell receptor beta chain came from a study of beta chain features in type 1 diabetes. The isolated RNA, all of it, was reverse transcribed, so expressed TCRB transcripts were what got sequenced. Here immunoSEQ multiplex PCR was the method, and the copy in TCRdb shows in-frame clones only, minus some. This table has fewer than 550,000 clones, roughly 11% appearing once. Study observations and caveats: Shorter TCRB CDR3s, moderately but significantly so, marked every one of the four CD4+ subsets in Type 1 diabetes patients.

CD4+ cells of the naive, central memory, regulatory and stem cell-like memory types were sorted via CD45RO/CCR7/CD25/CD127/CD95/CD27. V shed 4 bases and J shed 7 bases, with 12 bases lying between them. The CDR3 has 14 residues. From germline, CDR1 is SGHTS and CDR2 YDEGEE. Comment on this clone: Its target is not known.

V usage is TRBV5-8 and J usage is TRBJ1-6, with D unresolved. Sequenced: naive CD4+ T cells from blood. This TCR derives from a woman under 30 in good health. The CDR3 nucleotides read TGTGCCAGCAGCCGCAGCCGGGCCAATTCACCCCTCCACTTT. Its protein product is CASSRSRANSPLHF.